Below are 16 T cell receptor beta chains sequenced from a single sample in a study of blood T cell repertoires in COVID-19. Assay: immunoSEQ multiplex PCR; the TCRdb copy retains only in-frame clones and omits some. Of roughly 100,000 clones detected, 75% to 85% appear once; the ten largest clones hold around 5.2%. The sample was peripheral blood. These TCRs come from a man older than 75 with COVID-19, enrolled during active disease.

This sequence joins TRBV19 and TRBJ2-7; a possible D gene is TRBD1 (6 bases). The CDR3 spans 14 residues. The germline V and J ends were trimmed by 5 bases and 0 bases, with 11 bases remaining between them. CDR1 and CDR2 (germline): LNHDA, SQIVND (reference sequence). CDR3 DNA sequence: TGTGCCAGTAGTTCTCGGGACAACTCCTACGAGCAGTACTTC. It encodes CASSSRDNSYEQYF. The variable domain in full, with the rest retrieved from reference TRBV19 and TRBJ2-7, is DGGITQSPKYLFRKEGQNVTLSCEQNLNHDAMYWYRQDPGQGLRLIYYSQIVNDFQKGDIAEGYSVSREKKESFPLTVTSAQKNPTAFYLCASSSRDNSYEQYFGPGTRLTVT.

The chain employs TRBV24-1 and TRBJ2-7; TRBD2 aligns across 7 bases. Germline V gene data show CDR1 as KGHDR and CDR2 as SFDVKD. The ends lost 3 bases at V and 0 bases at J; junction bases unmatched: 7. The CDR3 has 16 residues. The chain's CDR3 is CATSDPLASGSYEQYF. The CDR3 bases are TGTGCCACCAGTGATCCACTGGCTAGCGGCTCCTACGAGCAGTACTTC.

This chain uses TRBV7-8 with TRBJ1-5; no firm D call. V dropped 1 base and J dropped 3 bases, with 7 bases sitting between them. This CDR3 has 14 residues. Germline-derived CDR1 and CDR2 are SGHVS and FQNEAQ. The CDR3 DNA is TGTGCCAGCAGCTTAGACAGTCTCAATCAGCCCCAGCATTTT. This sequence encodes CASSLDSLNQPQHF. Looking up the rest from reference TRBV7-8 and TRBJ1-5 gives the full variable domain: GAGVSQSPRYKVAKRGQDVALRCDPISGHVSLFWYQQALGQGPEFLTYFQNEAQLDKSGLPSDRFFAERPEGSVSTLKIQRTQQEDSAVYLCASSLDSLNQPQHFGDGTRLSIL.

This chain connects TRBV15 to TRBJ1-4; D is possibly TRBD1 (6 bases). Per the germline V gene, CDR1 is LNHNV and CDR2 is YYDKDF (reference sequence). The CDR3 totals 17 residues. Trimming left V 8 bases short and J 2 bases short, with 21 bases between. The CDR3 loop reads CATGWGIGGMTNEKLFF. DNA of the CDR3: TGTGCCACCGGTTGGGGGATAGGGGGAATGACTAATGAAAAACTGTTTTTT.

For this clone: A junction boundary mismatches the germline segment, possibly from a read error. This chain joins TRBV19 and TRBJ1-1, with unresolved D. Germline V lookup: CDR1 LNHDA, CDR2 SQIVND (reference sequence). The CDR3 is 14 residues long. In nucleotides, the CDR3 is TGTGCCACACGAACGGGTGGAGGGAACGCTGAAGCTTTCTTT. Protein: CATRTGGGNAEAFF.

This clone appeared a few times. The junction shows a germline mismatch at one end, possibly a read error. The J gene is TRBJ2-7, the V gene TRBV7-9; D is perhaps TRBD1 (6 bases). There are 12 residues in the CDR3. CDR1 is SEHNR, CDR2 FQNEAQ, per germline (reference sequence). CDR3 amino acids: CASNVLDGDMDF. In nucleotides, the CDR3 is TGTGCCAGCAACGTTTTGGACGGGGACATGGACTTC.

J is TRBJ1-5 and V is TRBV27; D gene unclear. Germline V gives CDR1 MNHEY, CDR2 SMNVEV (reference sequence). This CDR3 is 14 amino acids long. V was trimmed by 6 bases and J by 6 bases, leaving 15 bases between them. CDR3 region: CASRRREVTQPQHF. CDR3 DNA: TGTGCCAGCAGGAGAAGAGAGGTGACTCAGCCCCAGCATTTT.

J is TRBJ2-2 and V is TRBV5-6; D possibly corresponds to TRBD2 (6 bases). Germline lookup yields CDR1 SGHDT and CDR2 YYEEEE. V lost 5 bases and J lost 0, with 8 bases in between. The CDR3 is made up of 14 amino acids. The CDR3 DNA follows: TGTGCCAGCAGACGACTAGCGAACACCGGGGAGCTGTTTTTT. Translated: CASRRLANTGELFF.

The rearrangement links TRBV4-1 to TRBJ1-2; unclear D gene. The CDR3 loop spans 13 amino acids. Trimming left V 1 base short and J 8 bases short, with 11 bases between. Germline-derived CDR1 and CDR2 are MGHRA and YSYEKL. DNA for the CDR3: TGCGCCAGCAGCCAAGGGCGGGAGAGCGGCTACACCTTC. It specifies CASSQGRESGYTF.

The CDR3 spells CSVETGGGYTF. As DNA, the CDR3 is TGCAGCGTTGAGACGGGGGGCGGCTACACCTTC. V usage is TRBV29-1 and J usage is TRBJ1-2; possible D gene TRBD1, 6 bases. V was shortened by 3 bases and J by 8 bases, with 10 bases between the two germline ends. CDR3 length: 11 residues. The germline CDR1 and CDR2 sequences are SQVTM and ANQGSEA.

Here the CDR3 DNA reads TGTGCCGGGCGGGCCCAGGGGTCAGTCACTGAAGCTTTCTTT. Amino acid sequence: CAGRAQGSVTEAFF. The chain uses TRBV30 and TRBJ1-1, with D possibly being TRBD1 (6 bases). CDR1 and CDR2 (germline): GTSNPN, SVGIG (reference sequence). The CDR3 covers 14 residues. Trimming removed 8 bases from V and 4 bases from J, with 20 bases in between.

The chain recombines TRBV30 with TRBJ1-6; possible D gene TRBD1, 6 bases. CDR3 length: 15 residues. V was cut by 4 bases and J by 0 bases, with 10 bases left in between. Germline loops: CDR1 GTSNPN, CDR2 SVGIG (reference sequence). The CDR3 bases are TGTGCCTGGATATCGGACAGCTCCTATAATTCACCCCTCCACTTT. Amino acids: CAWISDSSYNSPLHF.

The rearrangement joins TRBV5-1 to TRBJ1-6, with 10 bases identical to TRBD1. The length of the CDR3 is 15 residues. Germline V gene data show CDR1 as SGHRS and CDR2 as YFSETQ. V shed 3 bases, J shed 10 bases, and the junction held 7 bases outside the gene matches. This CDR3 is CASSWGTGVNSPLHF. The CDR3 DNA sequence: TGCGCCAGCAGCTGGGGGACAGGGGTCAACTCACCCCTCCACTTT.

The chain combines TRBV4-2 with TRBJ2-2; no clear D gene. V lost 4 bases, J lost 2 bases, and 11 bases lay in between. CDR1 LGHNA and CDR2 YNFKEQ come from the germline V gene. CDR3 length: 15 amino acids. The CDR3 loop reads CASSPLLQNTGELFF. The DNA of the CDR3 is TGTGCCAGCAGCCCGTTACTCCAAAACACCGGGGAGCTGTTTTTT.

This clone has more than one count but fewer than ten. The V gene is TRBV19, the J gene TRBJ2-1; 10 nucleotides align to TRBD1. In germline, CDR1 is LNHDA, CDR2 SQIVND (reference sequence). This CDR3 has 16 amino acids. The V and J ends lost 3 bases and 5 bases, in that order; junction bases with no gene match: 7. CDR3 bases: TGTGCCAGTAGTATCGGAAGGGGACAGGGGAACAATGAGCAGTTCTTC. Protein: CASSIGRGQGNNEQFF. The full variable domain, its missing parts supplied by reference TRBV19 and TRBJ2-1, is DGGITQSPKYLFRKEGQNVTLSCEQNLNHDAMYWYRQDPGQGLRLIYYSQIVNDFQKGDIAEGYSVSREKKESFPLTVTSAQKNPTAFYLCASSIGRGQGNNEQFFGPGTRLTVL.

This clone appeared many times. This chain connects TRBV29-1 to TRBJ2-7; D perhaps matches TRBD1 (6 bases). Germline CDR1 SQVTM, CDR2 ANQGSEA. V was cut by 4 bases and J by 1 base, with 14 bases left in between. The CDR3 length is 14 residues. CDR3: CSVVSRGRSYEQYF. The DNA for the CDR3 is TGCAGCGTTGTATCCAGGGGACGATCCTACGAGCAGTACTTC.